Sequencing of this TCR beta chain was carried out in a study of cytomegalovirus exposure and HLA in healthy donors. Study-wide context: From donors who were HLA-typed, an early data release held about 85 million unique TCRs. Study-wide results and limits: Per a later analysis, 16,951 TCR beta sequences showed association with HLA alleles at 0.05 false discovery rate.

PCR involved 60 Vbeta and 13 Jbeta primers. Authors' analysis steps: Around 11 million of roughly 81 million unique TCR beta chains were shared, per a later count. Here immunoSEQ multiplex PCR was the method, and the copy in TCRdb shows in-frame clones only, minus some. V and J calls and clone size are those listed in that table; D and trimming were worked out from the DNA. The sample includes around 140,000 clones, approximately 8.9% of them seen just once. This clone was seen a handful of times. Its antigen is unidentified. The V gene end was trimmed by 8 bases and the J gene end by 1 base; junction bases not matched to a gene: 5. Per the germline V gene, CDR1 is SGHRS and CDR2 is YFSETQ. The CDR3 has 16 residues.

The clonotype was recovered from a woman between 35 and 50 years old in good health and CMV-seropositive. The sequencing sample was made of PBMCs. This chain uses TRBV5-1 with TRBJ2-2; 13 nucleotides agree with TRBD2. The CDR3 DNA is TGCGCCAGTAAGGGACTAGCGGGGTTGAACACCGGGGAGCTGTTTTTT. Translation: CASKGLAGLNTGELFF.